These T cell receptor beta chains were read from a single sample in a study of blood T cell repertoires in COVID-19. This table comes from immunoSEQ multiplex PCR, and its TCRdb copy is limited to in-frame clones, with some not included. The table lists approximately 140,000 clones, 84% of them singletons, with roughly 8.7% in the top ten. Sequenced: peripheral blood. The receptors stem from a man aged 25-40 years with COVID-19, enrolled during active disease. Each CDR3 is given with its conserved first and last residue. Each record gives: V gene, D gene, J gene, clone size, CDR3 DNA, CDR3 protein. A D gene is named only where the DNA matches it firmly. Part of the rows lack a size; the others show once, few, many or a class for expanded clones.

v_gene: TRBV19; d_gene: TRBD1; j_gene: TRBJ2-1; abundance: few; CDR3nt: TGTGCCAGTAGTGCGACAGGGAATGAGCAGTTCTTC; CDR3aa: CASSATGNEQFF
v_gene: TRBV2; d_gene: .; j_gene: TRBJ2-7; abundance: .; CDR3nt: TGTGCCAGCAGTAGCAGGGGCCCCCGGACGGGGCAGTACTTC; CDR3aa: CASSSRGPRTGQYF
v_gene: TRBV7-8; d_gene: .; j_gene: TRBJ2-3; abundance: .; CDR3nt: TGTGCCAGCAGCTTATCCACAGGGTCAGACACAGATACGCAGTATTTT; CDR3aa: CASSLSTGSDTDTQYF
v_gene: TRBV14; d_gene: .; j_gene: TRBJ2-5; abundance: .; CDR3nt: TGTGCCAGCAGCCAGGTCACAGGTTTCGAGACCCAGTACTTC; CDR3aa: CASSQVTGFETQYF
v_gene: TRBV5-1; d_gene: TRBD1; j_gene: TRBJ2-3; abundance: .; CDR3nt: TGCGCCAGCAGCTGGGGACAGGTTGGGTCCACAGATACGCAGTATTTT; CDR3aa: CASSWGQVGSTDTQYF
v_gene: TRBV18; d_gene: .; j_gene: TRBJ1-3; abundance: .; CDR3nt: TGTGCCAGCTCACTGCAGGGCCCGGACAACTCTGGAAACACCATATATTTT; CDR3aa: CASSLQGPDNSGNTIYF
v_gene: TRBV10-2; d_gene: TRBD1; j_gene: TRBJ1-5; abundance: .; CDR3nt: TGCGCCAGCAGCCGGGACAGAGTTCAGGGCAATCAGCCCCAGCATTTT; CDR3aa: CASSRDRVQGNQPQHF
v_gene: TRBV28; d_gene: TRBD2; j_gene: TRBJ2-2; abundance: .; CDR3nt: TGTGCCAGCAGTCCGGGACTAGCGGGAGGGCCAGGCACCGGGGAGCTGTTTTTT; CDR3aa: CASSPGLAGGPGTGELFF
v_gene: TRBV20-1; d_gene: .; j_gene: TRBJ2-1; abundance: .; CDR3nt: TGCAGTGCTAGACCCTTCAATGAGCAGTTCTTC; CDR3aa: CSARPFNEQFF
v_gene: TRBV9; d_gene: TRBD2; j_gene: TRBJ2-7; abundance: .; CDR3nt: TGTGCCAGCAGCGTAGACGGGCTAGCGGGAGGCGAGCAGTACTTC; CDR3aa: CASSVDGLAGGEQYF
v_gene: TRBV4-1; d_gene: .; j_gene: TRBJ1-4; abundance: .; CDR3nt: TGCGCCAGCAGCCAAGAGGCCAGTCCAACTAATGAAAAACTGTTTTTT; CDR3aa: CASSQEASPTNEKLFF
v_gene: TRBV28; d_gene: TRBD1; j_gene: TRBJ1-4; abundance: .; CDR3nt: TGTGCCAGCAGTGGAGCCGGGACAGGGGGAGAAAAACTGTTTTTT; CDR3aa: CASSGAGTGGEKLFF
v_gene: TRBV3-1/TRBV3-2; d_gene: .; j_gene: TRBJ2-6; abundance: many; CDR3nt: TGTGCCAGCAGCGCAGGGGTGGCTGGGGCCAACGTCCTGACTTTC; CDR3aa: CASSAGVAGANVLTF
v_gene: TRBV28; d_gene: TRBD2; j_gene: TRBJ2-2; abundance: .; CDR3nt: TGTGCCAGCAGGGGTATGAGCGGGGGGTTCGGGGAGCTGTTTTTT; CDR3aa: CASRGMSGGFGELFF
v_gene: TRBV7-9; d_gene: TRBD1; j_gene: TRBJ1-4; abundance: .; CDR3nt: TGTGCCAGCAGTCCAGGCGGCAGGGGGCGTCGTCCCTCCCTAGAAAAACTGTTTTTT; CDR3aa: CASSPGGRGRRPSLEKLFF
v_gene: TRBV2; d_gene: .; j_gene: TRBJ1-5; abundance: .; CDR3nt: TGTGCCAGCAGACTACCGTCGGTGGGTCAGCCCCAGCATTTT; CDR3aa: CASRLPSVGQPQHF
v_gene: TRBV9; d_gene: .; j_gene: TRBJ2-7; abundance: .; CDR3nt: TGTGCCAGCAGCGAGAGCGGGCTTTCCTACGAGCAGTACTTC; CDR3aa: CASSESGLSYEQYF
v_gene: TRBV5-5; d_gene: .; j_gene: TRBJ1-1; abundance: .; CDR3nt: TGTGCCAGCAGCTTGAGCTGGGCGAACACTGAAGCTTTCTTT; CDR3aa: CASSLSWANTEAFF
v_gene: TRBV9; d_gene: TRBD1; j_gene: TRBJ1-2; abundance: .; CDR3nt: TGTGCCAGCAGCGTAGCGGGAGGGACAGCTAACTATGGCTACACCTTC; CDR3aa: CASSVAGGTANYGYTF
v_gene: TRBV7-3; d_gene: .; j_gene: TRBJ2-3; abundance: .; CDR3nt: TGTGCCAGCAGCTTAGGTGGGGGGGCTAACACAGATACGCAGTATTTT; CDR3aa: CASSLGGGANTDTQYF
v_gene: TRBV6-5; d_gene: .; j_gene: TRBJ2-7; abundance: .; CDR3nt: TGTGCCAGCAGTTACTCCCCGACAGGTGCCTACGAGCAGTACTTC; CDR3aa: CASSYSPTGAYEQYF
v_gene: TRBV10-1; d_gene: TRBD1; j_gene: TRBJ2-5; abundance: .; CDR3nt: TGCGCCAGCAGTGAGCCCCGGACAGGACAAGAGACCCAGTACTTC; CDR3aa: CASSEPRTGQETQYF
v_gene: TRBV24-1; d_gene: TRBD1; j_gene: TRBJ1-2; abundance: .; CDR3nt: TGTGCCACCAGTGATTCCGGACAGGTTAACTATGGCTACACCTTC; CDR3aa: CATSDSGQVNYGYTF
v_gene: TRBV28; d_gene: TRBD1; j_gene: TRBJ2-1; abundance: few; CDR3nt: TGTGCCAGCAGTTTGATCAAGGGGGCGGATGAGCAGTTCTTC; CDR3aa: CASSLIKGADEQFF
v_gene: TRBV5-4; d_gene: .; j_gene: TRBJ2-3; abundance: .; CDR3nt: TGTGCCAGCAGCGGGACTCTAAGCACAGATACGCAGTATTTT; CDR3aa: CASSGTLSTDTQYF
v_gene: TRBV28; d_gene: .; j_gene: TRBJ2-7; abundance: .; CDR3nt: TGTGCCAGCAGCCTACCCTGGGCAGGAACCTACGAGCAGTACTTC; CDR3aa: CASSLPWAGTYEQYF
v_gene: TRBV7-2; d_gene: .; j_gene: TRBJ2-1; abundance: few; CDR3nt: TGTGCCAGCAGCTTAGTCGAAATCGGTGAGCAGTTCTTC; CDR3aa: CASSLVEIGEQFF
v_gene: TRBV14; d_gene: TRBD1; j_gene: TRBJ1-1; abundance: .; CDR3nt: TGTGCCAGCAGCCCTTACAGGGGCACTGAAGCTTTCTTT; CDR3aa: CASSPYRGTEAFF
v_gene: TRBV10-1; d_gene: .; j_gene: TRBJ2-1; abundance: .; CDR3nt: TGCGCCAGCAGTCCTAGTAAGATCCATGAGCAGTTCTTC; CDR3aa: CASSPSKIHEQFF
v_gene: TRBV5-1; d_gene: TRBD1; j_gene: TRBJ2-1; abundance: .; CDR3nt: TGCGCCAGCAGCTTGGGGGGGACAGGGTATGTGGATGAGCAGTTCTTC; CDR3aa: CASSLGGTGYVDEQFF
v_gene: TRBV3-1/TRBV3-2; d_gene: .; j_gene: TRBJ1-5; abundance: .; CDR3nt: TGTGCCAGCAGCCCCACGGGATATCAGCCCCAGCATTTT; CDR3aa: CASSPTGYQPQHF
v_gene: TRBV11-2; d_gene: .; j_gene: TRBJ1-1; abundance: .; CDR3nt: TGTGCCAGCACCCGAGGGACTACGAACACTGAAGCTTTCTTT; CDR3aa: CASTRGTTNTEAFF
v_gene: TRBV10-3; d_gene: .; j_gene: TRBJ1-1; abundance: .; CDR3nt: TGTGCCATCAGGAGAGATCTGAACACTGAAGCTTTCTTT; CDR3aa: CAIRRDLNTEAFF
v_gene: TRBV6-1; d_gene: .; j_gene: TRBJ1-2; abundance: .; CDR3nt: TGTGCCAGCAGTGAGGGACATACGCTATATGGCTACACCTTC; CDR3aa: CASSEGHTLYGYTF
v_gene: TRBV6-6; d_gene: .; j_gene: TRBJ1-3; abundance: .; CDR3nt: TGTGCCAGCAGGACTGGGAGCTCCGGAAACACCATATATTTT; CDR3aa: CASRTGSSGNTIYF
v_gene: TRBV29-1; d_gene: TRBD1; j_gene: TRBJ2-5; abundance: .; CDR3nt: TGCAGCGTTGGGGACAGTTCTTCCCAAGAGACCCAGTACTTC; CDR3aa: CSVGDSSSQETQYF
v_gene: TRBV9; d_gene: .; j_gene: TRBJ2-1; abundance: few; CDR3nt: TGTGCCAGCAGCGTAGCGTTCGATGAGCAGTTCTTC; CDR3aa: CASSVAFDEQFF
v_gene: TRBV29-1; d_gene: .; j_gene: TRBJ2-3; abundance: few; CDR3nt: TGCAGCGTTGCCTGGCAGATCAACACAGATACGCAGTATTTT; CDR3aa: CSVAWQINTDTQYF
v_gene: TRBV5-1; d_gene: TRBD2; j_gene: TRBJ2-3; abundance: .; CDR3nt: TGCGCCAGCAGCTTGTCTAGCGGGAGGGCCACAGATACGCAGTATTTT; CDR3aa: CASSLSSGRATDTQYF
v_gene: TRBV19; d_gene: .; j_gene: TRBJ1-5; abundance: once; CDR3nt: TGTGCCATCGCGTCAGGGAAGGCTAGCAATCAGCCCCAGCATTTT; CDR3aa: CAIASGKASNQPQHF
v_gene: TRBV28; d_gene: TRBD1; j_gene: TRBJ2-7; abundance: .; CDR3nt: TGTGCCAGCAGTGGGGGACAGTCCTCCTACGAGCAGTACTTC; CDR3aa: CASSGGQSSYEQYF
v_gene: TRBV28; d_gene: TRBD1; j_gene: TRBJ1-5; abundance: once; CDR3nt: TGTGCCAGCAGTTTAATGGACAGGCGAAATCAGCCCCAGCATTTT; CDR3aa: CASSLMDRRNQPQHF
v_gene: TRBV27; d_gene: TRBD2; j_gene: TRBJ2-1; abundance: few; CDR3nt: TGTGCCAGCAGGTCCCAGGTTGGGACTAGGGGGTTCTTC; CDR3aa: CASRSQVGTRGFF
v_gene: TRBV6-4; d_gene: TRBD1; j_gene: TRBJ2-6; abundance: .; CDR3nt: TGTGCCAGCAGTGCACAGGGGGCTGGGGCCAACGTCCTGACTTTC; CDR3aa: CASSAQGAGANVLTF
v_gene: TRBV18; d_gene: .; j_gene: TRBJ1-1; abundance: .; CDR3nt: TGTGCCAGCTCACCCGCGGGACCTGAAGCTTTCTTT; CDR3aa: CASSPAGPEAFF
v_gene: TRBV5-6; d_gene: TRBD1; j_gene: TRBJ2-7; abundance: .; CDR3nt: TGTGCCAGCAGCGAAATGGGACAGTTAGTTATCTACGAGCAGTACTTC; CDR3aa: CASSEMGQLVIYEQYF
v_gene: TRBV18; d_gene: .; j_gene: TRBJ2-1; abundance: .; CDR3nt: TGTGCCAGCTCACCTCAGACTCGTGAGCAGTTCTTC; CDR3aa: CASSPQTREQFF
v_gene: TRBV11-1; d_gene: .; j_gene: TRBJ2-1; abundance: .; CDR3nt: TGTGCCAGCAGCCTACTATCGCTAGGCAGTGAGCAGTTCTTC; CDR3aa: CASSLLSLGSEQFF
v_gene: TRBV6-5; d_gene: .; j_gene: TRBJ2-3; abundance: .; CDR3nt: TGTGCCAGCAACCCAGGGGCAGGGTTAAGCACGCAGTATTTT; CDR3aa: CASNPGAGLSTQYF
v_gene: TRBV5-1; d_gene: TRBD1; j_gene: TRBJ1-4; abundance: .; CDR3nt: TGCGCCAGCGCTCTCGGGCCCAGGGGGGCGGAAAAACTGTTTTTT; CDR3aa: CASALGPRGAEKLFF
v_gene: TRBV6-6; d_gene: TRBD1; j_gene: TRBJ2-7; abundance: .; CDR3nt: TGTGCCAGCACCAAAGTGGACAGGTCCTACGAGCAGTACTTC; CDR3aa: CASTKVDRSYEQYF
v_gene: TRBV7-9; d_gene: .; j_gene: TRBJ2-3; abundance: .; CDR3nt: TGTGCCAGCAGCTTAGGGTTATGGGGCACCACCCAGGGAGATACGCAGTATTTT; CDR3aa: CASSLGLWGTTQGDTQYF
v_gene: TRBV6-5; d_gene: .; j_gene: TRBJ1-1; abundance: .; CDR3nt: TGTGCCAGCAAAATGAGGAGGGGTGGCACTGAAGCTTTCTTT; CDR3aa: CASKMRRGGTEAFF
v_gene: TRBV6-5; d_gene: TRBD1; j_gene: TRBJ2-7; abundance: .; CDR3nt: TGTGCCAGCGTGGGGACAGGGGGTGTCGGTGAGCAGTACTTC; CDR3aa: CASVGTGGVGEQYF